This T cell receptor (beta chain) was retrieved from a study of blood T cells in healthy people across ages. The V segment lost 8 bases and the J segment 2 bases; nucleotides outside the gene matches: 15. The CDR3 is 17 amino acids. Primed by a sample-barcoded 5' primer and a J-beta primer mix, a second PCR proceeded for 7 to 11 cycles. TCRdb used MiXCR to reprocess the 5' RACE reads, holding one entry per CDR3 protein. The sample lists about 1.8 million distinct CDR3 sequences; about 49% were seen once. The TCR sequence derives from a woman aged 40 to 50 in good health. The sequenced sample consisted of blood. V is TRBV12-3 or TRBV12-4 and J is TRBJ2-3; 8 bases align to TRBD2. CDR3 loop: CASATAGGPATTDTQYF. The CDR3 DNA reads TGTGCCAGCGCTACGGCGGGGGGCCCCGCCACCACAGATACGCAGTATTTT.